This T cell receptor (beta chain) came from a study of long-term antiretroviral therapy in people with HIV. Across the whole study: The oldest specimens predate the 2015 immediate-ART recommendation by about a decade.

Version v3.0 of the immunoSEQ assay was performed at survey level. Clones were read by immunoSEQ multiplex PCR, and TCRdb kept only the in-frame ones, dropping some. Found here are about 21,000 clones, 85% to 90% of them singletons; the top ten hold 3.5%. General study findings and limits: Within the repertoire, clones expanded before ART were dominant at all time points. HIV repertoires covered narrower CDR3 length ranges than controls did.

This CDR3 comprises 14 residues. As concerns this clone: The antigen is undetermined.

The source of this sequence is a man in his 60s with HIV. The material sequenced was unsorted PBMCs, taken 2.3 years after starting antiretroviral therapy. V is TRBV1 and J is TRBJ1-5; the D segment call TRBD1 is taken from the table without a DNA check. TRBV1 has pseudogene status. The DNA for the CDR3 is TGCACCAGACCGAAAAAACCAGGGTCCCAGCCCCAGCATTTT. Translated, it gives CTRPKKPGSQPQHF.